This paragraph reports one TCR beta chain. In the authors' workflow: Estimates of nucleated cell counts were drawn from the amplification of reference gene primers. Here immunoSEQ multiplex PCR was the method, and the copy in TCRdb shows in-frame clones only, minus some. That table is the source of V, J and clone size, and D and trimming were worked out from the DNA. The profile shows about 140,000 clones, roughly 76% of them singletons. The sample originates from a study of blood T cell repertoires in COVID-19. Across the study: Researchers got acute and convalescent COVID-19 samples from the United States, Italy and Spain. Sample material is recorded as cDNA or gDNA derived from T cells, B-cell-depleted T cells, or PBMCs.

Trimming removed 4 bases from V and 4 bases from J, with 11 bases in between. The CDR3 runs to 14 residues. CDR1 is LNHDA, CDR2 SQIVND, per germline (reference sequence). V and J are TRBV19 and TRBJ1-3, with TRBD1 as a possible D gene (5 bases). The clonotype was recovered from a woman aged 45-60 years with active or convalescent COVID-19. The sequencing input was peripheral blood. The CDR3 reads CASSTTGFGNTIYF. DNA of the CDR3: TGTGCCAGTAGTACTACAGGATTCGGAAACACCATATATTTT.